These 18 T cell receptor beta chains were all obtained from the same sample, sequenced in a study of cytomegalovirus exposure and HLA in healthy donors listed by TCRdb under 2017. The method behind the library was the immunoSEQ multiplex PCR assay. The multiplex PCR relied on a mix of 60 forward primers for TCR Vbeta segments and 13 reverse primers for TCR Jbeta segments. The immuneACCESS repertoire file appears here via TCRdb, limited to in-frame rearrangements. These files lack a portion of the clones; in checked studies, under half of the deficit traces to unresolved V genes, and the cause of the others is not known. This sample holds 310,000 or so clones; 85% to 90% were observed only once. The ten largest account for roughly 2% of the sample. The specimen sequenced was PBMCs. Receptors originate from a woman under 30 in good health and CMV-seronegative.

The gene calls are TRBV5-1 and TRBJ1-2; TRBD1 is a possible D gene (5 bases). Germline CDR1 and CDR2: SGHRS and YFSETQ. V lost 3 bases, J lost 2 bases, and 17 bases lay in between. The CDR3 spans 16 residues. CDR3 bases: TGCGCCAGCAGCTCCTCGGGGGGTAGTAGGAACTATGGCTACACCTTC. Translating gives CASSSSGGSRNYGYTF.

V gene TRBV11-2 combines with J gene TRBJ2-5; D is possibly TRBD2 (5 bases). Germline loops: CDR1 SGHAT, CDR2 FQNNGV. The V gene lost 1 base and the J gene lost 10 bases, with 10 bases spanning the gap. The CDR3 sequence is 12 residues long. The CDR3: CASSLVAGNQYF. Here the CDR3 DNA reads TGTGCCAGCAGCTTAGTGGCGGGTAACCAGTACTTC.

The chain carries TRBV2 and TRBJ1-5, with D maybe TRBD1 (5 bases). The V end was cut by 2 bases, the J end by 5 bases, with 13 bases between. The CDR3 has 15 residues. Looked up from germline, CDR1 is SNHLY and CDR2 is FYNNEI. CDR3 loop: CASSEYGSRDQPQHF. CDR3 coding DNA: TGTGCCAGCAGTGAATACGGGAGCAGGGATCAGCCCCAGCATTTT.

V usage is TRBV7-9 and J usage is TRBJ2-6; no clear D gene. The CDR3 sequence is 16 residues long. The germline gives CDR1 SEHNR, CDR2 FQNEAQ (reference sequence). Trimming took off 2 bases at V and 1 base at J, with 9 bases between the two ends. The CDR3 loop is CASSLRTTSGANVLTF. CDR3 bases: TGTGCCAGCAGCTTAAGAACCACTTCTGGGGCCAACGTCCTGACTTTC.

The chain recombines TRBV29-1 with TRBJ1-1; D remains unclear. CDR1 SQVTM and CDR2 ANQGSEA come from the germline V gene. Trimming pared 4 bases from V and 10 bases from J, leaving 13 bases between. This CDR3 contains 11 residues. The CDR3 sequence is CSVARLGRAFF. The CDR3 region has the DNA TGCAGCGTTGCTCGACTAGGTCGAGCTTTCTTT.

This CDR3 reads CASSRGQANNEQFF. DNA for the CDR3: TGTGCCAGCAGCCGGGGACAGGCAAACAATGAGCAGTTCTTC. This chain uses TRBV6-5 with TRBJ2-1; 8 positions match TRBD1. The CDR3 has 14 amino acids. Germline CDR1 MNHEY, CDR2 SVGAGI. V lost 6 bases and J lost 5; bases outside the gene matches: 6.

The CDR3 sequence: CASSGAGSYGYTF. In DNA form, the CDR3 reads TGTGCCAGCAGTGGGGCAGGAAGCTATGGCTACACCTTC. The chain combines TRBV6-1 with TRBJ1-2, with no clear D. The ends were cut back, 4 bases at V and 4 bases at J, with 10 bases in the middle. CDR3 size: 13 residues. In germline, CDR1 is MNHNS, CDR2 SASEGT.

The rearrangement uses TRBV7-2 and TRBJ1-1, with TRBD1 as a possible D gene (6 bases). CDR3 length: 15 amino acids. The V and J ends lost 2 bases and 1 base respectively, with 11 bases between them. The germline V gene encodes CDR1 SGHTA and CDR2 FQGNSA. The CDR3 region is CASSLTGHGNTEAFF. CDR3 in DNA: TGTGCCAGCAGCTTAACAGGGCACGGGAACACTGAAGCTTTCTTT. Complete variable domain (other parts from reference TRBV7-2 and TRBJ1-1): GAGVSQSPSNKVTEKGKDVELRCDPISGHTALYWYRQSLGQGLEFLIYFQGNSAPDKSGLPSDRFSAERTGGSVSTLTIQRTQQEDSAVYLCASSLTGHGNTEAFFGQGTRLTVV.

The chain links TRBV29-1 to TRBJ1-2; TRBD1 matches 11 bases. The CDR3 sequence is 16 residues long. Germline CDR1 and CDR2: SQVTM and ANQGSEA. V was pared by 0 bases and J by 3 bases, with 6 bases of the junction left unmatched. The CDR3 DNA reads as TGCAGCGTTGAAGATCGGACAGGGGGCTTTGACTATGGCTACACCTTC. Its protein product is CSVEDRTGGFDYGYTF.

The J gene is TRBJ2-1, the V gene TRBV5-4, with a tentative D call TRBD2 (5 bases). CDR1 is SGHNT, CDR2 YYREEE, per germline (reference sequence). V was pared by 0 bases and J by 8 bases, with 15 bases between. This CDR3 has 15 amino acids. CDR3 protein: CASSLAGDEGDEQFF. The CDR3 coding sequence is TGTGCCAGCAGCTTGGCCGGGGATGAGGGTGATGAGCAGTTCTTC.

This chain uses TRBV2 with TRBJ2-3, with 9 bases lining up with TRBD2. The CDR3 has 15 residues. Per the germline V gene, CDR1 is SNHLY and CDR2 is FYNNEI. V was pared by 3 bases and J by 3 bases, with 4 bases of the junction left unmatched. The CDR3 sequence is CASSDFLAGTDTQYF. For the CDR3, the DNA is TGTGCCAGCAGTGATTTCCTAGCGGGGACAGATACGCAGTATTTT.

The chain employs TRBV10-3 and TRBJ2-7, with 8 bases aligning to TRBD1. With V trimmed by 2 bases and J by 1 base, 1 base remained unmatched. From germline, CDR1 is ENHRY and CDR2 SYGVKD. This CDR3 spans 14 amino acids. CDR3 sequence: CAISEGTGSYEQYF. The CDR3 DNA reads TGTGCCATCAGTGAGGGGACAGGTTCCTACGAGCAGTACTTC.

The J gene is TRBJ2-1, the V gene TRBV5-4, with D possibly TRBD1 on 5 matching bases. Germline assignment: CDR1 SGHNT and CDR2 YYREEE (reference sequence). The length of the CDR3 is 14 residues. The V end lost 0 bases, the J end lost 6 bases, and 10 bases lay between the germline ends. This chain's CDR3 is CASSLEQGRNEQFF. CDR3 DNA sequence: TGTGCCAGCAGCTTGGAGCAGGGTCGCAATGAGCAGTTCTTC.

This chain links TRBV30 with TRBJ1-6; D gene unclear. The CDR3 has 12 residues. Trimming took off 2 bases at V and 9 bases at J, with 8 bases between the two ends. Germline lookup yields CDR1 GTSNPN and CDR2 SVGIG (reference sequence). The CDR3, as DNA: TGTGCCTGGAGTATAAACAGTTCACCCCTCCACTTT. Protein sequence: CAWSINSSPLHF.

In this sample, this clone turned up once. The chain joins TRBV12-5 to TRBJ1-5, with a possible D match to TRBD1 (5 bases). Trimming removed 0 bases from V and 7 bases from J, with 16 bases in between. Germline CDR1 is LGHNT and CDR2 is FRNRAP. CDR3 length: 16 residues. The CDR3 protein is CASGLVEDRAWQPQHF. CDR3 DNA sequence: TGTGCTAGTGGTTTGGTAGAAGACAGAGCCTGGCAGCCCCAGCATTTT.

The chain links TRBV5-1 to TRBJ1-1; the D is unclear. Germline V lookup: CDR1 SGHRS, CDR2 YFSETQ. V lost 3 bases and J lost 3, with 15 bases in between. The CDR3 sequence is 15 residues long. CDR3 residues: CASSSARGRYTEAFF. In nucleotides, the CDR3 is TGCGCCAGCAGCTCGGCCCGGGGTCGGTACACTGAAGCTTTCTTT.

V usage is TRBV19 and J usage is TRBJ2-3; possibly TRBD1 for D (6 bases). In germline, CDR1 is LNHDA, CDR2 SQIVND (reference sequence). This CDR3 is 18 amino acids long. The V gene lost 1 base and the J gene lost 5 bases, with 22 bases spanning the gap. CDR3 residues: CASSIGVTGIYERDTQYF. The CDR3 bases are TGTGCCAGTAGTATAGGAGTGACAGGTATTTACGAGCGAGATACGCAGTATTTT.

The chain joins TRBV6-1 to TRBJ2-1; maybe TRBD2 (5 bases). V was cut by 7 bases and J by 2 bases, with 12 bases left in between. This CDR3 is 14 amino acids long. Germline loops: CDR1 MNHNS, CDR2 SASEGT. The CDR3 reads CASKAGITYNEQFF. CDR3 coding DNA: TGTGCCAGCAAAGCCGGGATAACCTACAATGAGCAGTTCTTC.